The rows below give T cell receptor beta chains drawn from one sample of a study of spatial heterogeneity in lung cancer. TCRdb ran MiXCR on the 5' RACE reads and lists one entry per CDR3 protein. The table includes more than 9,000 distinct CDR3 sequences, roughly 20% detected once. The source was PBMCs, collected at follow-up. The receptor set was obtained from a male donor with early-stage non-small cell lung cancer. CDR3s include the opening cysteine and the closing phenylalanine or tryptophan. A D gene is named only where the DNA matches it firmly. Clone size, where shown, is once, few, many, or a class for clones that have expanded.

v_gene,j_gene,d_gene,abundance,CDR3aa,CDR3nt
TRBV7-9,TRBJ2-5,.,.,CASSLGGAQETQYF,TGTGCCAGCAGCTTAGGTGGGGCCCAAGAGACCCAGTACTTC
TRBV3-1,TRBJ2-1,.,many,CASSQVSGSLRINEQFF,TGTGCCAGCAGCCAAGTTTCGGGGTCCCTCCGCATCAATGAGCAGTTCTTC
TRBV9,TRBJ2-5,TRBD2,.,CASSPRTRDETQYF,TGTGCCAGCAGCCCCCGGACTAGGGACGAGACCCAGTACTTC
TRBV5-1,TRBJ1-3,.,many,CASSLEAAISGNTIYF,TGCGCCAGCAGCTTGGAGGCGGCCATCTCTGGAAACACCATATATTTT
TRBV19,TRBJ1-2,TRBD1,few,CASRPTGQGFNYGYTF,TGTGCCAGTAGGCCCACAGGACAGGGATTTAACTATGGCTACACCTTC
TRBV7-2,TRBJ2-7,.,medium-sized,CASSWSPGEQYF,TGTGCCAGCAGCTGGTCCCCCGGCGAGCAGTACTTC
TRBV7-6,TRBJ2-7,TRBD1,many,CASSLEGQGYEQYF,TGTGCCAGCAGCTTAGAGGGACAGGGTTATGAGCAGTACTTC
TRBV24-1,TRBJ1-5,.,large,CATSDLSVNQPQHF,TGTGCCACCAGTGATTTGAGCGTCAATCAGCCCCAGCATTTT
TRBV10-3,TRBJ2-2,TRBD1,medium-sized,CAAQPGQGNTGELFF,TGTGCCGCGCAACCGGGACAGGGGAACACCGGGGAGCTGTTTTTT
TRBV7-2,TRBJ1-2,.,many,CASSLGAGDGYTF,TGTGCCAGCAGCTTAGGGGCAGGGGATGGCTACACCTTC
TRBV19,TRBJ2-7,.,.,CASSSQGLTPYEQYF,TGTGCCAGTAGTTCTCAGGGACTCACTCCGTACGAGCAGTACTTC
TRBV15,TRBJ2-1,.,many,CATSRSYSYNEQFF,TGTGCCACCAGCAGGTCCTACTCCTACAATGAGCAGTTCTTC
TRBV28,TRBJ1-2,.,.,CASRQNYGYTF,TGTGCCAGCAGACAGAACTATGGCTACACCTTC
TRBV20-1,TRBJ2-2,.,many,CSASRPATGELFF,TGCAGTGCTAGCCGGCCAGCGACCGGGGAGCTGTTTTTT
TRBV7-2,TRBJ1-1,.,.,CASSLALRGMNTEAFF,TGTGCCAGCAGCTTAGCGCTGAGGGGTATGAACACTGAAGCTTTCTTT
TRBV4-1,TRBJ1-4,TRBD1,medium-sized,CASSRGDRPLSAEKLFF,TGCGCCAGCAGCCGGGGGGACAGGCCCCTTTCTGCTGAAAAACTGTTTTTT
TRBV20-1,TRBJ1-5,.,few,CSARAGASNQPQHF,TGCAGTGCTAGAGCAGGGGCCAGCAATCAGCCCCAGCATTTT
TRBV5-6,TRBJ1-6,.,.,CASSLGQTWNSPLHF,TGTGCCAGCAGCTTGGGGCAGACCTGGAATTCACCCCTCCACTTT
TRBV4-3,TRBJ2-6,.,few,CASSQVTGNVLTF,TGCGCCAGCAGCCAAGTTACAGGGAACGTCCTGACTTTC
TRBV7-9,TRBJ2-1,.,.,CASSPREISYNEQFF,TGTGCCAGCAGCCCCCGGGAGATTTCCTACAATGAGCAGTTCTTC
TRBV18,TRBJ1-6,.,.,CASSASSYNSPLHF,TGTGCCAGCTCGGCGAGCTCCTATAATTCACCCCTCCACTTT
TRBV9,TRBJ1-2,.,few,CASSVGTPANYGYTF,TGTGCCAGCAGCGTAGGGACACCAGCTAACTATGGCTACACCTTC
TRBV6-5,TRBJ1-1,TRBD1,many,CASSYSGTGGGKAFF,TGTGCCAGCAGTTACTCGGGGACAGGGGGGGGTAAAGCTTTCTTT
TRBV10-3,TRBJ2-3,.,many,CAISEPLQLRDADTQYF,TGTGCCATCAGTGAGCCCTTACAGCTAAGGGATGCAGATACGCAGTATTTT
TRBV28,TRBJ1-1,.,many,CASRMNTEAFF,TGTGCCAGCAGGATGAACACTGAAGCTTTCTTT
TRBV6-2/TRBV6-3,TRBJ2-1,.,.,CATSRESSYNEQFF,TGTGCCACCTCCAGAGAAAGCTCCTACAATGAGCAGTTCTTC
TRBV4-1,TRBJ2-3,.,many,CASSQEIRRDTQYF,TGCGCCAGCAGCCAAGAGATTCGGCGAGATACGCAGTATTTT
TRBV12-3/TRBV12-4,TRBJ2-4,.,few,CASRGTVGVQYF,TGTGCCAGCAGGGGGACGGTGGGGGTTCAGTACTTC
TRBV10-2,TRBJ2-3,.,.,CASSDGTASTDTQYF,TGCGCCAGCAGTGATGGGACTGCTAGCACAGATACGCAGTATTTT
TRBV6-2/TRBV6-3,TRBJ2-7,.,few,CASSYYYEQYF,TGTGCCAGCAGTTACTACTACGAGCAGTACTTC
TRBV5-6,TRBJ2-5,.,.,CASSQWEGETQYF,TGTGCCAGCAGTCAGTGGGAAGGAGAGACCCAGTACTTC
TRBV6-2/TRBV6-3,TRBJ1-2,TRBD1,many,CASRLDRGLYYGYTF,TGTGCCAGCAGACTCGACAGGGGGCTTTACTATGGCTACACCTTC
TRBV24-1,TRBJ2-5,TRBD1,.,CATSDTEGQAQETQYF,TGTGCCACCAGTGACACGGAGGGACAGGCCCAAGAGACCCAGTACTTC
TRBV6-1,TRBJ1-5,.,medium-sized,CASSVEGSQGRQPQHF,TGTGCCAGCAGTGTAGAAGGGTCCCAGGGCAGGCAGCCCCAGCATTTT
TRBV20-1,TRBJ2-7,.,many,CSARDIGSELNGQYF,TGCAGTGCTAGAGATATCGGCAGCGAACTAAATGGGCAGTACTTC
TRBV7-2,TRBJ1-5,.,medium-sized,CASSLWGYSNQPQHF,TGTGCCAGCAGCTTGTGGGGATATAGCAATCAGCCCCAGCATTTT